These T cell receptor beta chains were read from a single sample in a study of cytomegalovirus exposure and HLA in healthy donors. Produced via immunoSEQ multiplex PCR; TCRdb's table is partial and in-frame only. The table records fewer than 150,000 clones, 80% of them present only once. The sequenced sample was PBMCs. The receptors stem from a man over 45 in good health and CMV-seronegative. Each CDR3 is given with its conserved first and last residue. A row's size may be missing; if present it is once, few, many or a size class.

J,size,V,CDR3
TRBJ2-7,NA,TRBV27,CASSLRQSVGPLEQYF
TRBJ1-6,NA,TRBV28,CASSRTGTASPLHF
TRBJ1-3,NA,TRBV19,CASKRDSSSGNTIYF
TRBJ2-2,few,TRBV7-2,CASSWGGHNTGELFF
TRBJ2-7,NA,TRBV27,CASKRDYEQYF
TRBJ2-1,once,TRBV4-1,CASSQESGTSYNEQFF
TRBJ1-4,NA,TRBV7-7,CASSLGLGADEKLFF
TRBJ2-7,NA,TRBV11-2,CASSLGGTRAGEQYF
TRBJ2-4,NA,TRBV7-9,CASSLAMTVLAKNIQYF
TRBJ1-1,NA,TRBV5-1,CASSPTGTEAFF
NA,NA,TRBV7-6,CASSLGQGGEQYF
TRBJ2-7,NA,TRBV7-2,CASSPTSYEQYF
TRBJ2-7,NA,TRBV7-2,CASSPSSVSRAYEQYF
TRBJ1-1,NA,TRBV5-4,CASSLAPRGGTEAFF
TRBJ2-1,few,TRBV28,CASSRTSGGSRYNEQFF
TRBJ1-6,NA,TRBV6-5,CASSPRTGNNSPLHF
TRBJ2-7,NA,TRBV6-5,CASSYGTSVGYEQYF
TRBJ2-5,NA,TRBV9,CASSVQTGTRSPAGTQETQYF
TRBJ2-7,NA,TRBV5-4,CASSLGQGVGYEQYF
TRBJ1-5,NA,TRBV28,CASSLGGLPQHF
TRBJ2-7,NA,TRBV28,CASSLSRSGTGALFYEQYF
TRBJ1-1,NA,TRBV18,CASSPSNGGRRTEAFF
TRBJ2-5,NA,TRBV14,CASSLVRAGGTQYF
TRBJ1-4,NA,TRBV19,CASQHRGTNEKLFF
TRBJ2-7,NA,TRBV6-5,CASSYSAGGPYEQYF
TRBJ1-5,NA,TRBV16,CASSQSAGQRYSNQPQHF
TRBJ2-5,NA,TRBV4-3,CASSQVASGRETQYF
TRBJ1-1,NA,TRBV19,CASSIGHLISPFF
TRBJ1-2,NA,TRBV7-9,CASSREGTGWGYGYTF
TRBJ2-7,NA,TRBV2,CASTRREAPEQYF
TRBJ1-1,NA,TRBV7-9,CSSSRLPGQGALNTEAFF
TRBJ1-2,NA,TRBV6-1,CASSEDRRAGGYTF
TRBJ2-7,NA,TRBV5-4,CASSLSLSSYEQYF
TRBJ1-4,NA,TRBV5-1,CASRGTGGNEKLFF
TRBJ2-1,NA,TRBV30,CAWSGTGRVGEQFF
TRBJ1-1,NA,TRBV11-2,CASSPRDSSFF
TRBJ2-7,NA,TRBV19,CASSLQADEQYF
TRBJ1-1,NA,TRBV6-6,CASRKTGARISEAFF
TRBJ2-7,NA,TRBV4-2,CASSQDSGLANYEQYF
TRBJ2-7,NA,TRBV7-7,CASSLGIGSSYEQYF
TRBJ2-5,once,TRBV25-1,CASSEFNGGRETQYF
TRBJ2-7,few,TRBV6-5,CASSSYGTSLYEQYF
TRBJ2-7,NA,TRBV4-2,CASSQVLGRLDTYEQYF